The 21 T cell receptor beta chains listed next were all sequenced from one sample in a study of T cells in Graves' hyperthyroidism and ophthalmopathy. What was amplified from RNA transcripts were TCR beta CDR3 regions. First-round RT-PCR with HTBI primers amplified the TCR CDR3 region. TCRdb redid the calling of the multiplex PCR reads with MiXCR, one entry per CDR3 protein. The sample gives nearly 600,000 distinct CDR3 sequences, approximately 13% of which show up once; roughly 6.2% is in the top ten. Sequencing was performed on blood. The receptor source for this set is a woman in her 30s with Graves' hyperthyroidism that later progressed to Graves' ophthalmopathy.

This chain connects TRBV9 to TRBJ1-5, with no clear D. Trimming removed 3 bases at V and 4 bases at J, with 11 bases between. CDR1 SGDLS and CDR2 YYNGEE come from the germline V gene. The CDR3 is made up of 14 amino acids. As DNA, the CDR3 is TGTGCCAGCAGCGCCAGCTCAACTAATCAGCCCCAGCATTTT. This encodes CASSASSTNQPQHF.

This clonotype was counted only a few times. This chain uses TRBV6-1 with TRBJ2-1, with D tentatively TRBD1 (6 bases). In germline, CDR1 is MNHNS, CDR2 SASEGT. This CDR3 spans 15 amino acids. The V end was cut by 6 bases, the J end by 8 bases, with 20 bases between. The CDR3 nucleotides read TGTGCCAGCAGATCAGGGGTCCCCAGTGCCCATGAGCAGTTCTTC. Translation: CASRSGVPSAHEQFF.

This clonotype has at least ten counts. The chain uses TRBV28 and TRBJ2-2; 9 positions agree with TRBD1. The CDR3 totals 15 residues. From germline, CDR1 is MDHEN and CDR2 SYDVKM. J was trimmed by 6 bases and V by 3 bases; bases with no gene match: 5. The CDR3: CASSFGDRDAGELFF. CDR3 in DNA: TGTGCCAGCAGTTTCGGGGACAGGGACGCCGGGGAGCTGTTTTTT.

This clonotype was counted ten times or more. CDR3 sequence: CSARDLRPPSGQSSYNEQFF. CDR3 nucleotide sequence: TGCAGTGCTAGAGATTTAAGGCCCCCAAGCGGGCAAAGCTCCTACAATGAGCAGTTCTTC. V and J are TRBV20-1 and TRBJ2-1, with a weak D call TRBD2 (6 bases). Germline V lookup: CDR1 DFQATT, CDR2 SNEGSKA (reference sequence). This CDR3 is built from 20 residues. The V end lost 0 bases, the J end lost 0 bases, and 24 bases lay between the germline ends.

The sample holds many counts of this clonotype. The genes are TRBV20-1 and TRBJ1-1; D is uncertain. Deletions cut 1 base from V and 0 bases from J, with 9 bases between. CDR3 length: 14 residues. CDR1 DFQATT and CDR2 SNEGSKA come from the germline V gene (reference sequence). The CDR3 loop reads CSARGRGVNTEAFF. The CDR3 region has the DNA TGCAGTGCTAGAGGTCGTGGGGTGAACACTGAAGCTTTCTTT.

The sample holds many counts of this clonotype. This chain joins TRBV19 and TRBJ1-5; 7 nucleotides align to TRBD1. This CDR3 has 15 amino acids. Trimming took 6 bases from V and 3 from J; bases not matched to a gene: 8. Germline loops: CDR1 LNHDA, CDR2 SQIVND (reference sequence). CDR3 in amino acids: CASSLGQEINQPQHF. DNA of the CDR3: TGTGCCAGTAGCCTTGGACAGGAGATCAATCAGCCCCAGCATTTT.

The chain is built from TRBV28 and TRBJ2-7; the match to TRBD2 covers 7 bases. This CDR3 spans 13 amino acids. CDR1 and CDR2 from the germline V gene are MDHEN and SYDVKM. Trimming cost V 10 bases and J 6 bases; bases outside gene matches: 12. DNA for the CDR3: TGTGCCACTAAAGCGGGAATAACGGGCGAGCAGTACTTC. Translating gives CATKAGITGEQYF.

This clonotype was observed many times. The chain combines TRBV20-1 with TRBJ2-3, with D possibly being TRBD1 or TRBD2 (5 bases each). The germline V gene has CDR1 DFQATT and CDR2 SNEGSKA (reference sequence). The CDR3 is 15 amino acids. Trimming left V 0 bases short and J 2 bases short, with 12 bases between. The CDR3, as DNA: TGCAGTGCTAGAGATGGGGGAAAAATCACAGATACGCAGTATTTT. Its protein is CSARDGGKITDTQYF.

This rearrangement joins TRBV27 to TRBJ2-5; no firm D call. Germline V gene lookup returns CDR1 MNHEY and CDR2 SMNVEV (reference sequence). V was cut by 3 bases and J by 1 base, with 9 bases left in between. The CDR3 runs to 14 residues. The chain's CDR3 is CASSFIGSQETQYF. The CDR3 DNA follows: TGTGCCAGCAGTTTTATCGGCAGCCAAGAGACCCAGTACTTC.

The chain links TRBV7-9 to TRBJ2-3; 9 nucleotides align to TRBD1. CDR1 is SEHNR and CDR2 is FQNEAQ in the germline V gene (reference sequence). With V trimmed by 5 bases and J by 3 bases, 6 bases remained unmatched. This CDR3 contains 15 residues. The CDR3 here is CASSHGQGRTDTQYF. The CDR3 coding sequence is TGTGCCAGCAGCCACGGACAGGGGAGGACAGATACGCAGTATTTT.

This clonotype was observed at least ten times. The chain uses TRBV10-3 and TRBJ2-7, with D uncertain. V gave up 6 bases and J gave up 6 bases, with 18 bases separating them. The CDR3 is 14 amino acids. Germline lookup yields CDR1 ENHRY and CDR2 SYGVKD. CDR3 sequence reads: CAIRSPGKSAEQYF. CDR3 DNA: TGTGCCATCAGGTCCCCCGGAAAATCGGCCGAGCAGTACTTC.

The rearrangement joins TRBV6-1 to TRBJ2-3; maybe TRBD2 (6 bases). Trimming removed 4 bases at V and 2 bases at J, with 10 bases between. Germline V lookup: CDR1 MNHNS, CDR2 SASEGT. The CDR3 length is 14 residues. The CDR3 is CASSVGGPTDTQYF. CDR3 coding DNA: TGTGCCAGCAGTGTCGGAGGGCCCACAGATACGCAGTATTTT.

This clonotype came up many times. The chain uses TRBV11-2 and TRBJ2-5, with D hard to call. Germline V gene sequence: CDR1 SGHAT, CDR2 FQNNGV. This CDR3 is built from 12 residues. V lost 2 bases and J lost 5, with 6 bases in between. The CDR3 DNA is TGTGCCAGCAGCTTAATTTCGGAGACCCAGTACTTC. Its translation: CASSLISETQYF.

This clonotype appeared many times. The rearrangement uses TRBV6-1 and TRBJ2-7, with 15 bases fitting TRBD2. The CDR3 totals 19 residues. Germline CDR1 MNHNS, CDR2 SASEGT. After removal of 6 bases from V and 0 bases from J, the junction contained 12 bases not matched to a gene. DNA for the CDR3: TGTGCCAGCAGACGCGGTGGACTAGCGGGAGGGCAAAGCTCCTACGAGCAGTACTTC. The encoded protein is CASRRGGLAGGQSSYEQYF.

This chain joins TRBV30 and TRBJ2-7; tentative D call: TRBD2 (6 bases). The DNA end lines up better with TRBJ2-1; the J call may be wrong. Germline lookup yields CDR1 GTSNPN and CDR2 SVGIG (reference sequence). This CDR3 has 14 residues. As DNA, the CDR3 is TGTGCCTGGAGTTTCGTCGGGAGTCTCTACGAGCAGTTCTTC. Translating it yields CAWSFVGSLYEQFF.

This clonotype has just a few counts. The chain has TRBV15 and TRBJ2-7; D not certain. The CDR3 is 15 amino acids. The V end lost 0 bases, the J end lost 0 bases, and 9 bases lay between the germline ends. Looked up from germline, CDR1 is LNHNV and CDR2 is YYDKDF (reference sequence). Written as DNA, the CDR3 is TGTGCCACCAGCAGAGACAGGATAACCTCCTACGAGCAGTACTTC. Its translation is CATSRDRITSYEQYF. Full variable domain (remainder filled in from reference TRBV15 and TRBJ2-7): DAMVIQNPRYQVTQFGKPVTLSCSQTLNHNVMYWYQQKSSQAPKLLFHYYDKDFNNEADTPDNFQSRRPNTSFCFLDIRSPGLGDTAMYLCATSRDRITSYEQYFGPGTRLTVT.

This clonotype was observed at least ten times. This chain joins TRBV7-8 and TRBJ2-1; possible D gene TRBD2, 6 bases. Germline assignment: CDR1 SGHVS and CDR2 FQNEAQ. Trimming removed 6 bases at V and 10 bases at J, with 19 bases between. This CDR3 spans 14 amino acids. The DNA for the CDR3 is TGTGCCAGCAGTCTAGTAGGGTTAGGAGGGGAGCAGTTCTTC. It encodes CASSLVGLGGEQFF.

The chain is built from TRBV12-5 and TRBJ2-2, with D hard to call. There are 11 residues in the CDR3. Trimming took 7 bases from V and 7 from J, leaving 7 bases between them. Germline values: CDR1 LGHNT, CDR2 FRNRAP. CDR3 in DNA: TGTGCTAGTGTGGATGGCGGGGAGCTGTTTTTT. Protein product: CASVDGGELFF.

This clonotype was seen a single time. The chain employs TRBV30 and TRBJ1-3; D gene unclear. Germline loops: CDR1 GTSNPN, CDR2 SVGIG (reference sequence). Trimming stripped 4 bases from V and 2 bases from J, with 9 bases between. The CDR3 spans 13 residues. Written as DNA, the CDR3 is TGTGCCTGGACCTCCGGCGCTGGAAACACCATATATTTT. It is translated as CAWTSGAGNTIYF.

The chain joins TRBV10-1 to TRBJ1-1; no clear D gene. V was shortened by 6 bases and J by 0 bases, with 11 bases between the two germline ends. This CDR3 has 14 amino acids. Germline CDR1 and CDR2: WNHNN and SYGVQD (reference sequence). The CDR3 DNA is TGCGCCAGCAGCCCCGGGATTTTGAACACTGAAGCTTTCTTT. It translates to CASSPGILNTEAFF.

There are a few counts of this clonotype. The J gene is TRBJ2-7, the V gene TRBV20-1; 10 bases line up with TRBD1. In germline, CDR1 is DFQATT, CDR2 SNEGSKA (reference sequence). The CDR3 is 14 residues long. The CDR3 coding sequence is TGCAGCGGCTCCGGGACAGGGGCCTCCTACGAGCAGTACTTC. It translates to CSGSGTGASYEQYF.